This T cell receptor beta chain was found in a study of Ad26.COV2.S vaccination and SARS-CoV-2 variants (dated by TCRdb to the early 2020s). General notes on the study: Vaccine-arm donors came from COV1001, a multicentre, randomized, double-blind, placebo-controlled phase I-IIa trial of Ad26.COV2.S in healthy adults. Ad26.COV2.S was given intramuscularly at 5x10^10 or 1x10^11 viral particles, as a single shot or as two shots 56 days apart. TCRbeta repertoire sequencing was used to assess the specificity and breadth of SARS-CoV-2-reactive T cell receptors after Ad26.COV2.S vaccination. A total of roughly 30 samples were included in the TCR-sequenced set, comprising roughly 19 Ad26.COV2.S vaccine recipients, 5 placebo recipients and 8 SARS-CoV-2 convalescent individuals. Participants in the trial were split at random into five groups of five each, receiving low-dose or high-dose Ad26.COV2.S once or twice, or else placebo on both occasions. Investigators did not know the trial group allocation while performing experiments and assessing outcomes.

Per the publication, the treatment or condition label means: about 20 received Ad26.COV2.S at low or high dose, single or two shots; roughly five received placebo; per-sample allocation not given. For vaccine and placebo recipients, repertoires were sequenced using samples collected on day 63 after the first injection. Cohort 1b enrolled 25 adults aged 18-55 years at a single site in Boston, USA, between 29 July and 7 August 2020. Ad26.COV2.S was a replication-incompetent adenovirus type 26 vector that expressed a prefusion-stabilized SARS-CoV-2 spike protein derived from the original Wuhan strain. General conclusions and limits of the study: Ad26.COV2.S recipients had higher spike-specific TCR breadth than placebo recipients (P = 0.0014). After vaccination, substantial breadth of spike-specific CD8+ and CD4+ T cell responses was reported. The authors noted that the TCR breadth and depth analyses may have underestimated total T cell responses. Comparing responses between vaccine doses or regimens was not something the study was powered to do. Comparable non-spike TCR breadth was observed between vaccine and placebo recipients, consistent with only spike being contained in the vaccine.

The junction shows trimming of 6 bases on V and 1 base on J, plus 10 bases between the germline ends. Reading the germline V gene gives CDR1 MNHEY and CDR2 SVGAGI. The CDR3 measures 14 amino acids from cysteine to phenylalanine. CDR3 DNA only is kept here, 42 bases in frame from base 1. TCRbeta CDR3 regions were sequenced with the immunoSEQ Assay. After extraction, genomic DNA underwent amplification by bias-controlled multiplex PCR, followed by high-throughput sequencing. Concerning the study's data processing: To quantify the absolute abundance of every unique TCRbeta CDR3 region, sequences were collapsed and filtered. T cell fraction was estimated by normalization of TCRbeta template counts to usable DNA, with usable DNA being measured through amplification of reference genes present in all nucleated cells. Repertoire TCRs were annotated as SARS-CoV-2-specific by exact matching of V gene, CDR3 amino acid sequence and J gene to a known reactive TCR set. The reference SARS-CoV-2 TCR set was derived from MIRA and filtered for enrichment in COVID-19-positive ImmuneCODE repertoires, a step that removed public or cross-reactive TCRs. Using the MIRA antigens, annotated TCRs were further analysed by specific ORF or by position within an ORF. Breadth was defined as the number of annotated unique rearrangements divided by the total number of unique productive rearrangements, and depth was defined as the summed frequency of the annotated unique rearrangements. Two-sided Wilcoxon rank-sum tests were applied when comparing TCR breadth between groups. TCRdb holds this immuneACCESS table with in-frame rearrangements only. Some clones are missing; in checked studies, unresolved V genes explain under half, and the rest has no known cause. Clone size and the V and J calls come from that table; the DNA yielded D and trimming. This sample holds roughly 380,000 clones; around 86% were observed only once. Clones ranked in the top ten supply around 3.5% of the sample.

Comments on this clone: Its cognate antigen has yet to be identified. It has no much larger one-base neighbor in the sample; base qualities were not kept.

The sequence came from a person between 18 and 65 years old who received the Ad26.COV2.S COVID-19 vaccine or a placebo. Recombination joined TRBV6-5 with TRBJ1-5; the D gene is not confidently resolved. The source material was peripheral blood, sampled in a trial of Ad26.COV2.S vaccine versus placebo. The base sequence is TGTGCCAGCAGCGTCGACATGAGCAATCAGCCCCAGCATTTT. Translated, this gives CASSVDMSNQPQHF.